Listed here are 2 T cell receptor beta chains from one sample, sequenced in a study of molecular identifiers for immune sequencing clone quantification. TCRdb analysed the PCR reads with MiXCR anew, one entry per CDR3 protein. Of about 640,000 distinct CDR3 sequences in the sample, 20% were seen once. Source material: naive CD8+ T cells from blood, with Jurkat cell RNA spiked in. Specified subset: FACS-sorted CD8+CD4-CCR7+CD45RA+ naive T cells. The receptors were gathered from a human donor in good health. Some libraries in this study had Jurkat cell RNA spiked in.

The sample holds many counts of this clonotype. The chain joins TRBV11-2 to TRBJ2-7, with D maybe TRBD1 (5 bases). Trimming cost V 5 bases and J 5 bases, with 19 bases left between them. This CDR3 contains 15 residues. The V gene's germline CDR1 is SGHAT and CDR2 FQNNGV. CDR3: CASSPRSGLKDEQYF. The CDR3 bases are TGTGCCAGCAGCCCCCGCTCAGGGCTGAAGGACGAGCAGTACTTC.

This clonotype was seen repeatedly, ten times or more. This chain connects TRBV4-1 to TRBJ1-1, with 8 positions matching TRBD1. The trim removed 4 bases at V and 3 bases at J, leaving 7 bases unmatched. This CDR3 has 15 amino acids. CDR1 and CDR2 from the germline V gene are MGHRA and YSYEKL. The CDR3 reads CASSPIQGGDTEAFF. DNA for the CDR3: TGCGCCAGCAGCCCCATACAGGGGGGGGACACTGAAGCTTTCTTT.